These T cell receptor beta chains were read from a single sample in a study of cytomegalovirus exposure and HLA in healthy donors. Assay used: immunoSEQ multiplex PCR; TCRdb lists only in-frame clones, some missing. The table includes 30,000 to 50,000 clones, approximately 75% detected once. The material sequenced was PBMCs. These receptors were taken from a man aged 35 to 55 in good health and CMV-seronegative. Both conserved end residues are part of each CDR3. Fields, in order: J gene, D gene, V gene, clone size, CDR3 protein, CDR3 DNA. D genes are given only for firm matches. Only some rows state a clone size, as once, few, many or a class for expanded clones.

J gene: TRBJ1-4
D gene: NA
V gene: TRBV9
clone size: NA
CDR3 protein: CASGPTTNKKLFF
CDR3 DNA: TGTGCCAGCGGCCCCACAACTAATAAAAAACTGTTTTTT

J gene: TRBJ2-5
D gene: TRBD1
V gene: TRBV19
clone size: NA
CDR3 protein: CASSIPQGAWETQYF
CDR3 DNA: TGTGCCAGTAGTATCCCCCAGGGGGCATGGGAGACCCAGTACTTC

J gene: TRBJ2-5
D gene: NA
V gene: TRBV28
clone size: NA
CDR3 protein: CASSPRGSGGETQYF
CDR3 DNA: TGTGCCAGCAGTCCCCGGGGGAGTGGTGGGGAGACCCAGTACTTC

J gene: TRBJ1-6
D gene: TRBD1
V gene: TRBV2
clone size: NA
CDR3 protein: CASKPTGDNSPLHF
CDR3 DNA: TGTGCCAGCAAACCTACAGGGGATAATTCACCCCTCCACTTT

J gene: TRBJ1-2
D gene: TRBD1
V gene: TRBV6-1
clone size: NA
CDR3 protein: CASSKQGWRDYGYTF
CDR3 DNA: TGTGCCAGCAGTAAACAGGGGTGGAGGGACTATGGCTACACCTTC

J gene: TRBJ1-1
D gene: NA
V gene: TRBV6-1
clone size: NA
CDR3 protein: CASSVSGGITEAFF
CDR3 DNA: TGTGCCAGCAGTGTGTCGGGAGGGATCACTGAAGCTTTCTTT

J gene: TRBJ2-7
D gene: TRBD1
V gene: TRBV2
clone size: once
CDR3 protein: CASSFGTGREQYF
CDR3 DNA: TGTGCCAGCAGTTTCGGGACAGGGCGCGAGCAGTACTTC

J gene: TRBJ1-6
D gene: TRBD1
V gene: TRBV10-3
clone size: once
CDR3 protein: CAIRGQGRNSPLHF
CDR3 DNA: TGTGCCATCAGGGGACAGGGCCGAAATTCACCCCTCCACTTT

J gene: TRBJ2-7
D gene: TRBD2
V gene: TRBV4-3
clone size: few
CDR3 protein: CASSQDWSGGRYEQYF
CDR3 DNA: TGCGCCAGCAGCCAAGATTGGAGCGGGGGCAGGTACGAGCAGTACTTC

J gene: TRBJ2-1
D gene: TRBD1
V gene: TRBV30
clone size: NA
CDR3 protein: CAWSEGADPNNEQFF
CDR3 DNA: TGTGCCTGGAGTGAGGGGGCAGACCCGAACAATGAGCAGTTCTTC

J gene: TRBJ2-7
D gene: NA
V gene: TRBV7-2
clone size: few
CDR3 protein: CASSYRVQHEQYF
CDR3 DNA: TGTGCCAGCAGCTACAGGGTTCAGCACGAGCAGTACTTC

J gene: TRBJ1-2
D gene: NA
V gene: TRBV6-4
clone size: NA
CDR3 protein: CASSDAEGTNYGYTF
CDR3 DNA: TGTGCCAGCAGTGACGCGGAGGGAACCAACTATGGCTACACCTTC